A selection of T cell receptor beta chains follows, all from one sample in a study of shared clonotypes between healthy human individuals. Sequenced by immunoSEQ multiplex PCR; TCRdb stores in-frame clones only, minus some. The sample comprises roughly 1,500,000 clones, just under 99% of which are singletons, and roughly 0.35% rests with the top ten. Sequencing was performed on naive CD4+ T cells sorted from blood. The receptors were gathered from a man in his thirties or forties in good health. CDR3s include the opening cysteine and the closing phenylalanine or tryptophan. D genes are given only for firm matches. Clone size is given for some rows only: seen once, a few or many times, or a class if the clone is expanded.

NA,TRBJ2-1,TRBV4-3,NA,CASSQVTYQAYNEQFF,TGCGCCAGCAGCCAAGTCACCTACCAGGCGTACAATGAGCAGTTCTTC
TRBD2,TRBJ2-7,TRBV9,NA,CASSGGLAGGPVGSYEQYF,TGTGCCAGCAGTGGCGGGCTAGCGGGAGGGCCTGTAGGCTCCTACGAGCAGTACTTC
NA,TRBJ2-5,TRBV7-6,NA,CASSLAPPGTGQETQYF,TGTGCCAGCAGCTTAGCGCCCCCAGGGACCGGCCAAGAGACCCAGTACTTC
TRBD2,TRBJ2-1,TRBV5-1,NA,CASSLAVAGGPGDNEQFF,TGCGCCAGCAGCTTGGCAGTAGCGGGAGGGCCCGGTGACAATGAGCAGTTCTTC
TRBD2,TRBJ2-1,TRBV7-9,NA,CASSLVGTSGNEQFF,TGTGCCAGCAGCTTAGTAGGGACTAGCGGGAATGAGCAGTTCTTC
TRBD1,TRBJ1-2,TRBV19,NA,CASSIEGTGNYGYTF,TGTGCCAGTAGTATAGAGGGGACAGGGAACTATGGCTACACCTTC
NA,TRBJ2-1,TRBV15,NA,CATSLMGLLVDNEQFF,TGTGCCACCAGCTTGATGGGGTTGCTGGTCGACAATGAGCAGTTCTTC
TRBD1,TRBJ2-7,TRBV7-8,NA,CASRPGGSYEQYF,TGTGCCAGCAGGCCAGGGGGTTCCTACGAGCAGTACTTC
TRBD2,TRBJ2-1,TRBV9,NA,CASSVESGLAGGIHNEQFF,TGTGCCAGCAGCGTAGAAAGCGGACTAGCGGGAGGGATCCACAATGAGCAGTTCTTC
NA,TRBJ1-2,TRBV5-6,NA,CASSLESRGYTF,TGTGCCAGCAGCTTGGAGAGTCGTGGCTACACCTTC
TRBD1,TRBJ1-4,TRBV30,NA,CACPGGDEKLFF,TGTGCCTGTCCAGGGGGCGATGAAAAACTGTTTTTT
NA,TRBJ2-2,TRBV7-8,NA,CASSLEGIVSGELFF,TGTGCCAGCAGCTTAGAAGGGATAGTCTCCGGGGAGCTGTTTTTT
TRBD2,TRBJ2-7,TRBV30,NA,CAWSPRVAGMGQVREQYF,TGTGCCTGGAGCCCAAGGGTAGCGGGAATGGGGCAGGTGAGAGAGCAGTACTTC
NA,TRBJ2-1,TRBV19,NA,CASSTFFDEQFF,TGTGCCAGTAGTACCTTTTTTGATGAGCAGTTCTTC
NA,TRBJ1-3,TRBV9,NA,CASSPRTEGNTIYF,TGTGCCAGCAGCCCCCGGACAGAAGGAAACACCATATATTTT
TRBD2,TRBJ2-3,TRBV6-5,NA,CASGLSGRSDTQYF,TGTGCCAGCGGCTTGAGCGGGAGATCAGATACGCAGTATTTT
TRBD2,TRBJ2-7,TRBV29-1,NA,CSVGPSGIYEQYF,TGCAGCGTTGGGCCTAGCGGGATCTACGAGCAGTACTTC
NA,TRBJ2-5,TRBV27,NA,CASSPTRGGGISRLETQYF,TGTGCCAGCAGCCCAACCCGGGGTGGCGGGATCTCTCGGCTAGAGACCCAGTACTTC
NA,TRBJ1-1,TRBV6-6,NA,CASISREQGGTEAFF,TGTGCCAGCATTTCGAGGGAGCAGGGCGGCACTGAAGCTTTCTTT
TRBD2,TRBJ2-3,TRBV7-2,NA,CASSLAAGAGTDTQYF,TGTGCCAGCAGCTTAGCCGCGGGAGCGGGCACAGATACGCAGTATTTT
TRBD2,TRBJ2-3,TRBV29-1,NA,CSVGGLAEAQYTDTQYF,TGCAGCGTTGGGGGACTAGCGGAAGCCCAATACACAGATACGCAGTATTTT
TRBD2,TRBJ2-1,TRBV4-1,NA,CASSPGLAGGFEQFF,TGCGCCAGCAGCCCTGGACTAGCGGGAGGGTTCGAGCAGTTCTTC
NA,TRBJ1-4,TRBV18,once,CASSPPGRSNEKLFF,TGTGCCAGCTCACCACCGGGACGGAGTAATGAAAAACTGTTTTTT
NA,TRBJ2-1,TRBV19,NA,CASSITGSSYNEQFF,TGTGCCAGTAGTATAACGGGTAGCTCCTACAATGAGCAGTTCTTC
NA,TRBJ2-3,TRBV7-2,NA,CASSLRPPGQGITDTQYF,TGTGCCAGCAGCTTACGACCGCCGGGACAAGGGATCACAGATACGCAGTATTTT
TRBD2,TRBJ2-7,TRBV7-9,NA,CASSTSGGPYEQYF,TGTGCCAGCAGCACTAGCGGGGGCCCCTACGAGCAGTACTTC
TRBD1,TRBJ2-6,TRBV18,once,CASSPETGGSGANVLTF,TGTGCCAGCTCACCAGAGACAGGGGGCTCTGGGGCCAACGTCCTGACTTTC
TRBD2,TRBJ2-1,TRBV18,NA,CASSPTAGGSYNEQFF,TGTGCCAGCTCACCTACTGCGGGAGGGTCCTACAATGAGCAGTTCTTC
NA,TRBJ2-1,TRBV10-2,NA,CASSSGVRPYNEQFF,TGCGCCAGCAGTTCGGGGGTGAGGCCATACAATGAGCAGTTCTTC
NA,TRBJ1-2,TRBV18,NA,CASSPPGVDGYTF,TGTGCCAGCTCACCACCCGGTGTGGATGGCTACACCTTC
TRBD1,TRBJ1-2,TRBV2,NA,CASKTGLVYGYTF,TGTGCCAGCAAGACAGGGTTAGTCTATGGCTACACCTTC
NA,TRBJ1-5,TRBV28,NA,CASRVQEKPQHF,TGTGCCAGCAGAGTACAGGAGAAGCCCCAGCATTTT
TRBD1,TRBJ2-2,TRBV28,NA,CASRQGTGELFF,TGTGCCAGCAGACAGGGGACCGGGGAGCTGTTTTTT
NA,TRBJ1-2,TRBV6-5,NA,CASSYSSRVGYGYTF,TGTGCCAGCAGTTACTCGAGCAGGGTCGGCTATGGCTACACCTTC
TRBD1,TRBJ1-2,TRBV5-4,NA,CASSLGNSRTGDGYTF,TGTGCCAGCAGCTTGGGGAATAGCCGGACAGGGGATGGCTACACCTTC
TRBD2,TRBJ2-7,TRBV7-2,NA,CASSLEPSGSYEQYF,TGTGCCAGCAGCTTAGAACCTAGCGGGAGCTACGAGCAGTACTTC
NA,TRBJ2-7,TRBV10-3,NA,CAISQTDLGGEQYF,TGTGCCATCAGTCAGACAGATTTAGGCGGCGAGCAGTACTTC
NA,TRBJ2-5,TRBV28,NA,CASSFPGKETQYF,TGTGCCAGCAGTTTCCCAGGGAAGGAGACCCAGTACTTC
TRBD1,TRBJ2-5,TRBV29-1,NA,CSVGQGSRETQYF,TGCAGCGTTGGACAGGGGAGTCGAGAGACCCAGTACTTC
NA,TRBJ1-5,TRBV27,NA,CASSPILRYSNQPQHF,TGTGCCAGCAGTCCTATTCTGAGGTATAGCAATCAGCCCCAGCATTTT
TRBD2,TRBJ2-1,TRBV9,NA,CASSKGLAGGQLVDEQFF,TGTGCCAGCAGCAAGGGACTAGCGGGAGGCCAGCTGGTCGATGAGCAGTTCTTC
NA,TRBJ1-5,TRBV6-1,NA,CASGTVTGPQHF,TGTGCCAGCGGTACCGTCACCGGGCCCCAGCATTTT
NA,TRBJ2-5,TRBV25-1,NA,CASSEQGRETQYF,TGTGCCAGCAGTGAGCAGGGGCGGGAGACCCAGTACTTC
NA,TRBJ2-7,TRBV5-1,NA,CASSLGTRGSGQYF,TGCGCCAGCAGCTTAGGGACCCGAGGCTCCGGGCAGTACTTC